This is a list of T cell receptor beta chains from one sample in a study of OX40 agonist ivuxolimab in advanced cancers. Assay used: immunoSEQ multiplex PCR; TCRdb lists only in-frame clones, some missing. The table has 95,000 to 100,000 clones, around 85% seen once; the top ten hold about 1.6%. Sequencing used CD4+ or CD8+ T cells sorted from blood, obtained in a trial of the OX40 agonist ivuxolimab. The origin of the receptors is an adult with an advanced solid tumor such as melanoma, head and neck, liver or kidney cancer. The CDR3 runs from the conserved cysteine through the conserved F or W. D genes are given only for firm matches. Clone size appears in some rows only: once, few, many, or a class for an expanded clone.

>-|TRBJ1-1|TRBV9|-
TGTGCCAGCAGCGGGGGACTGCAGAACACTGAAGCTTTCTTT
CASSGGLQNTEAFF
>TRBD1|TRBJ1-4|TRBV7-2|-
TGTGCCAGCAGCCCCCTGGGGACAGGGGACGAAAAACTGTTTTTT
CASSPLGTGDEKLFF
>-|TRBJ2-5|TRBV7-3|-
TGTGCCAGCAGCTTAAAGCCGAAAGAGACCCAGTACTTC
CASSLKPKETQYF
>TRBD2|TRBJ2-1|TRBV7-2|-
TGTGCCAGCAGCTTAGCGCGGCCAGGACTAGCGGGGACAGATGAGCAGTTCTTC
CASSLARPGLAGTDEQFF
>TRBD1|TRBJ1-2|TRBV5-6|-
TGTGCCAGCAGCCCCGGGGACAGGGGGCAAGGCTACACCTTC
CASSPGDRGQGYTF
>-|TRBJ1-2|TRBV6-6|-
TGTGCCAGCAGTCGATATACAGGTCACTATGGCTACACCTTC
CASSRYTGHYGYTF
>-|TRBJ2-7|TRBV15|-
TGTGCCACCAGCAGCCCCAACAGTGTCCGGGGCGAGCAGTACTTC
CATSSPNSVRGEQYF
>-|TRBJ2-3|TRBV25-1|-
TGTGCCAGCAGTGAATTTGGATCTTTGGGGAGGGATACGCAGTATTTT
CASSEFGSLGRDTQYF
>TRBD2|TRBJ2-1|TRBV11-3|-
TGTGCCAGCAGCCGCGGGGGCTCCTACAATGAGCAGTTCTTC
CASSRGGSYNEQFF
>-|TRBJ1-5|TRBV4-2|-
TGTGCCAGCAGCCAAGATGGGGGGGGAAGCAATCAGCCCCAGCATTTT
CASSQDGGGSNQPQHF
>TRBD1|TRBJ2-4|TRBV6-1|-
TGTGCCAGCAGCGGACAGGGGGAGGTAAACATTCAGTACTTC
CASSGQGEVNIQYF
>-|TRBJ1-1|TRBV6-1|-
TGTGCCAGCAGTGAAGATCCGAACACTGAAGCTTTCTTT
CASSEDPNTEAFF
>TRBD1|TRBJ2-7|TRBV27|once
TGTGCCAGCAGTGATGAACAGGGGGCCTACGAGCAGTACTTC
CASSDEQGAYEQYF
>TRBD1|TRBJ2-1|TRBV18|-
TGTGCCAGCTCACCCCGGGACAGAATTTACAATGAGCAGTTCTTC
CASSPRDRIYNEQFF
>TRBD2|TRBJ2-5|TRBV9|once
TGTGCCAGCAGCGTGAGCGGGACCCAAGAGACCCAGTACTTC
CASSVSGTQETQYF
>TRBD1|TRBJ1-3|TRBV2|-
TGTGCCAGCAGGCCCGGACAGGGGGTATGGTCTGGAAACACCATATATTTT
CASRPGQGVWSGNTIYF
>-|TRBJ2-1|TRBV5-8|-
TGTGCCAGCAGCTTGGGATTTGGGGGAGTGAAAAATGAGCAGTTCTTC
CASSLGFGGVKNEQFF
>-|TRBJ1-1|TRBV11-3|-
TGTGCCAGCAGCTTATGGACCAATGGCAGGGAGACTGAAGCTTTCTTT
CASSLWTNGRETEAFF
>-|TRBJ2-5|TRBV11-2|once
TGTGCCAGCAGCTTAGTGGGTGGGGGGAAAGAGACCCAGTACTTC
CASSLVGGGKETQYF
>-|TRBJ2-6|TRBV7-8|-
TGTGCCAGCAGCCCCAATCAGGTCCCCTATTTTTCTGGGGCCAACGTCCTGACTTTC
CASSPNQVPYFSGANVLTF
>-|TRBJ2-7|TRBV5-1|-
TGCGCCAGCAGCTTGGCAGGTTCCAGTCTCTCCTACGAGCAGTACTTC
CASSLAGSSLSYEQYF
>TRBD1|TRBJ1-1|TRBV30|-
TGTGCCTGGAGTACAGGGGCTACTGAAGCTTTCTTT
CAWSTGATEAFF
>-|TRBJ2-3|TRBV5-1|-
TGCGCCAGCAGCTTGGTTGGGGGATCCACAGATACGCAGTATTTT
CASSLVGGSTDTQYF
>-|TRBJ1-1|TRBV18|-
TGTGCCAGCTCACCACAAGAGGGGCTCCCGATGAACACTGAAGCTTTCTTT
CASSPQEGLPMNTEAFF
>-|TRBJ1-5|TRBV28|once
TGTGCCAGCCTTTTGTCACAGGGAAGAAATCAGCCCCAGCATTTT
CASLLSQGRNQPQHF
>TRBD2|TRBJ2-7|TRBV6-1|-
TGTGCCAGCATTGGACTAGCGGGAGGGGGGAACGAGCAGTACTTC
CASIGLAGGGNEQYF
>-|TRBJ2-3|TRBV7-8|-
TGTGCCAGCAAATGGAGGGATACGCAGTATTTT
CASKWRDTQYF
>TRBD1|TRBJ1-6|TRBV11-2|-
TGTGCCAGCAGCTTGACAGGGGGCGATTCACCCCTCCACTTT
CASSLTGGDSPLHF
>-|TRBJ2-7|TRBV1|-
TGCACCAGCAGCCAGTTGCGTTGGAGTTTC
CTSSQLRWSF
>-|TRBJ1-2|TRBV5-1|-
TGCGCCAGCAGCTTGGCAGACGGGATGGGCTACACCTTC
CASSLADGMGYTF
>-|TRBJ2-7|TRBV5-6|-
TGTGCCAGCAGCTTCGGACTGTACGAGCAGTACTTC
CASSFGLYEQYF
>TRBD2|TRBJ2-7|TRBV5-1|-
TGCGCCAGCAGCTCTCGACCCACTAGCGGGACCTACGAGCAGTACTTC
CASSSRPTSGTYEQYF
>-|TRBJ1-6|TRBV7-2|-
TGTGCCAGCAGCCCATTAAGCAGCAGATACTATAATTCACCCCTCCACTTT
CASSPLSSRYYNSPLHF
>TRBD1|TRBJ2-3|TRBV5-5|-
TGTGCCAGCAGCTGGACAGGGGAGGATACGCAGTATTTT
CASSWTGEDTQYF
>TRBD1|TRBJ2-7|TRBV7-9|-
TGTGCCAGCAGCAATGAGGGACAGGGGACCTACGAGCAGTACTTC
CASSNEGQGTYEQYF
>TRBD1|TRBJ2-3|TRBV29-1|few
TGCAGCGCCACAGGGGGCGCCACAGATACGCAGTATTTT
CSATGGATDTQYF
>TRBD2|TRBJ2-1|TRBV7-9|-
TGTGCCAGCAGCCGTAGCGGGAGCGATGAGCAGTTCTTC
CASSRSGSDEQFF
>TRBD1|TRBJ2-7|TRBV6-1|-
TGTGCCAGCAACCCCCAAGTGGGACAGGGCTACGAGCAGTACTTC
CASNPQVGQGYEQYF
>TRBD2|TRBJ2-7|TRBV7-2|-
TGTGCCAGCAGCCAACGAGGGACTAGCGGGGGTCTGATCGAGCAGTACTTC
CASSQRGTSGGLIEQYF